This TCR beta chain was recorded in a study of Graves' ophthalmopathy and Graves' hyperthyroidism. Broader study findings: Most thyroid-expanded clonotypes exceeding 0.001 frequency were also found in blood.

V lost 1 base and J lost 6; bases outside the gene matches: 6. From germline, CDR1 is SGHTA and CDR2 FQGTGA. This CDR3 contains 15 residues. Fresh peripheral blood, about 9.3 ml, was the PBMC source. This clonotype was found many times. Its antigen is as yet unknown. Amplification of TCR beta CDR3 regions used RNA transcripts. Investigators did first-round RT-PCR with HTBI primers, then second-round multiplex PCR. MiXCR, run by TCRdb on the multiplex PCR reads, gives a single entry per CDR3 protein. Of about 400,000 distinct CDR3 sequences in the sample, approximately 16% were seen once. This rearrangement joins TRBV7-3 to TRBJ2-4, with 7 bases that match TRBD2. What was sequenced was peripheral blood. This sequence originates from a young woman with Graves' ophthalmopathy. CDR3 loop: CASSLSGGGGNIQYF. The DNA for the CDR3 is TGTGCCAGCAGCTTAAGCGGTGGCGGGGGAAACATTCAGTACTTC. Using reference TRBV7-3 and TRBJ2-4 for the parts outside the CDR3, the full variable domain is GAGVSQTPSNKVTEKGKYVELRCDPISGHTALYWYRQSLGQGPEFLIYFQGTGAADDSGLPNDRFFAVRPEGSVSTLKIQRTERGDSAVYLCASSLSGGGGNIQYFGAGTRLSVL.